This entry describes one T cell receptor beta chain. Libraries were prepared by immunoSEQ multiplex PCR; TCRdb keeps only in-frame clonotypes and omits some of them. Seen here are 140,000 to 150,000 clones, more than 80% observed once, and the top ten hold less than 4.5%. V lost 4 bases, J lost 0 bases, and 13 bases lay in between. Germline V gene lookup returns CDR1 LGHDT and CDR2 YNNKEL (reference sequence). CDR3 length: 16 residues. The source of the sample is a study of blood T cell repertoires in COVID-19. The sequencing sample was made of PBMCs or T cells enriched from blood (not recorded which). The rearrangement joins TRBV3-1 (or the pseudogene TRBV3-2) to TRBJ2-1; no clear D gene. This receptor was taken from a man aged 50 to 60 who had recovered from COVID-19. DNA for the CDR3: TGTGCCAGCAGCCCATTCCTAAAAAGCTCCTACAATGAGCAGTTCTTC. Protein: CASSPFLKSSYNEQFF.